The subject of this entry is one T cell receptor beta chain. Its antigen is as yet unknown. This entry comes from a study of beta chain features in type 1 diabetes. Findings and caveats of the study: When Type 1 diabetes patients were examined, their TCRB CDR3s proved moderately but significantly shorter in all four CD4+ subsets.

The authors reverse transcribed all of the isolated RNA, so sequencing captured expressed TCRB transcripts. Here immunoSEQ multiplex PCR was the method, and the copy in TCRdb shows in-frame clones only, minus some. The table records about 700,000 clones, around 15% of them present only once. The sample taken for sequencing was naive CD4+ T cells from blood. This TCR was sampled from a man between 18 and 29 years old with type 1 diabetes.

The CDR3 spells CASSLPGGYGYTF. The CDR3 DNA reads TGTGCCAGCAGCTTACCAGGGGGCTATGGCTACACCTTC. The J gene is TRBJ1-2, the V gene TRBV7-3; 7 nucleotides match TRBD1. J was trimmed by 4 bases and V by 2 bases; bases with no gene match: 1. The CDR3 is 13 amino acids. CDR1 SGHTA and CDR2 FQGTGA come from the germline V gene.